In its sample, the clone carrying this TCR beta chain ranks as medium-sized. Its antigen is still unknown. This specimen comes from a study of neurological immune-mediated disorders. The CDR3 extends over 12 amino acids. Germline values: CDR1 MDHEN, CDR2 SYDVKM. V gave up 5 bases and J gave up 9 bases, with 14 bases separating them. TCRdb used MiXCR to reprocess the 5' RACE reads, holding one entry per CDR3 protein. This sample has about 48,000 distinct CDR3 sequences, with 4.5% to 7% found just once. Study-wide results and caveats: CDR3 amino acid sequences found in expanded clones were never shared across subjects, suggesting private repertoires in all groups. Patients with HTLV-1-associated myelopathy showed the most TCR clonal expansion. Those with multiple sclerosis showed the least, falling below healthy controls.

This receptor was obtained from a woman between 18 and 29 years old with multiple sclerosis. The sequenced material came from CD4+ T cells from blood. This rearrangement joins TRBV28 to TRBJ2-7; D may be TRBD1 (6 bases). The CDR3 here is CASSPRGYGQYF. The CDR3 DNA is TGTGCCAGCAGTCCCAGGGGTTATGGGCAGTACTTC.